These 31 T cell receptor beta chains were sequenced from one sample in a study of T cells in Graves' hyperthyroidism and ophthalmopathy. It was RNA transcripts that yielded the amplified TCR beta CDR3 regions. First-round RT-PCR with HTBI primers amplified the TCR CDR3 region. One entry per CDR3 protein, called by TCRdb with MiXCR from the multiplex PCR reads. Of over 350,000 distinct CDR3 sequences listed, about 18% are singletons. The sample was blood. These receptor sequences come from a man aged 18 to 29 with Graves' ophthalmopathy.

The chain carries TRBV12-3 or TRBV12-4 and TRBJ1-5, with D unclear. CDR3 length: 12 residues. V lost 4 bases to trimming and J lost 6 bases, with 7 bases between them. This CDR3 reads CASSSPGQPQHF. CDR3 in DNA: TGTGCCAGCAGTTCCCCGGGTCAGCCCCAGCATTTT.

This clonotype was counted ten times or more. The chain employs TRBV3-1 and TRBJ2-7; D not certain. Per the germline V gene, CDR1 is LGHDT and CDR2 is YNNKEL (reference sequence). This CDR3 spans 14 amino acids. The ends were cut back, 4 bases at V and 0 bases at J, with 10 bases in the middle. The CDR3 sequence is CASSPRHGSYEQYF. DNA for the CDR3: TGTGCCAGCAGCCCACGGCACGGCTCCTACGAGCAGTACTTC.

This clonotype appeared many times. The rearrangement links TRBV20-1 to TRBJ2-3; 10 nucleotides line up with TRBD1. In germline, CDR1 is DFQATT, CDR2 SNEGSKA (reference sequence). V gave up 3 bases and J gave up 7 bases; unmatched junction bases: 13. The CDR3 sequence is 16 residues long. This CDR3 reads CSARIGRGTGAHTQYF. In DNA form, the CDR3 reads TGCAGTGCTAGGATAGGAAGGGGGACAGGGGCCCATACGCAGTATTTT.

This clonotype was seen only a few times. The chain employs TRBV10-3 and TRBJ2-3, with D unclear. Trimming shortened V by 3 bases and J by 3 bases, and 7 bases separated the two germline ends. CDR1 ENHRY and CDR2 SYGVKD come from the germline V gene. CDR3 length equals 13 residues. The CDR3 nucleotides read TGTGCCATCAGTGACTACGAAACAGATACGCAGTATTTT. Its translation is CAISDYETDTQYF.

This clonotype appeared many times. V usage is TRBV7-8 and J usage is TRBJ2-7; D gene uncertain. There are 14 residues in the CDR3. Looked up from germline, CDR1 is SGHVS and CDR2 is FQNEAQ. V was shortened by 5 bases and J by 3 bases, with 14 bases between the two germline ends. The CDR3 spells CASSQTDGLYEQYF. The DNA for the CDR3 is TGTGCCAGCAGCCAAACGGACGGGCTCTACGAGCAGTACTTC.

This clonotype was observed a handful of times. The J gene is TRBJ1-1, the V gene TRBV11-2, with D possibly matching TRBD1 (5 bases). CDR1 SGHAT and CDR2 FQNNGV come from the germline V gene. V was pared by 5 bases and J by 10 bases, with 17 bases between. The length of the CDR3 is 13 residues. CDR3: CASSPRDREGAFF. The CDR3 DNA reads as TGTGCCAGCAGCCCCCGGGACCGCGAGGGAGCTTTCTTT. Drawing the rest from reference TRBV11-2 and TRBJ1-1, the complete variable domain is EAGVAQSPRYKIIEKRQSVAFWCNPISGHATLYWYQQILGQGPKLLIQFQNNGVVDDSQLPKDRFSAERLKGVDSTLKIQPAKLEDSAVYLCASSPRDREGAFFGQGTRLTVV.

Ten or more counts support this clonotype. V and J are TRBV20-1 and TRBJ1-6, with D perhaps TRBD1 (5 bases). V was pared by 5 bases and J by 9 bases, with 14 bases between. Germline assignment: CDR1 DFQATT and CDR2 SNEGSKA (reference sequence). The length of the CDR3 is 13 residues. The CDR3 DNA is TGCAGTGCTGGGGCGGACTGGGCTTCACCCCTCCACTTT. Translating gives CSAGADWASPLHF.

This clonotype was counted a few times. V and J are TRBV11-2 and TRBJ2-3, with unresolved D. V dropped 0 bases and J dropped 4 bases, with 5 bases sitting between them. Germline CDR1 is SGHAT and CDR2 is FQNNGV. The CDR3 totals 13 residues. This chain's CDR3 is CASSLDSPDTQYF. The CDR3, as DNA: TGTGCCAGCAGCTTAGATTCCCCAGATACGCAGTATTTT. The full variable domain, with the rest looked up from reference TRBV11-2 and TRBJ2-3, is EAGVAQSPRYKIIEKRQSVAFWCNPISGHATLYWYQQILGQGPKLLIQFQNNGVVDDSQLPKDRFSAERLKGVDSTLKIQPAKLEDSAVYLCASSLDSPDTQYFGPGTRLTVL.

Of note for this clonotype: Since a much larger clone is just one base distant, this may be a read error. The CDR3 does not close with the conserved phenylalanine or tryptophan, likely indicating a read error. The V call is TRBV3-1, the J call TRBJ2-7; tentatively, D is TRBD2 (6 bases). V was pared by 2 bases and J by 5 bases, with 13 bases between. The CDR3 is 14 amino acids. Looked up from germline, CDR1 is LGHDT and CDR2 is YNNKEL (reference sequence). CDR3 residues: CASSQIGGLDEQYL. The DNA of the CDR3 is TGTGCCAGCAGCCAAATCGGGGGACTCGACGAGCAGTACCTC.

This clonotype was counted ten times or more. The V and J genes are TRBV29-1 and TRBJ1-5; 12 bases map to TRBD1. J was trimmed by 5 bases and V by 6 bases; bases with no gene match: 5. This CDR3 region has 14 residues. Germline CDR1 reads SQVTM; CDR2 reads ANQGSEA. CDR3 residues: CSVIGTGGDQPQHF. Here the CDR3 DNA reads TGCAGCGTGATAGGGACAGGGGGCGATCAGCCCCAGCATTTT.

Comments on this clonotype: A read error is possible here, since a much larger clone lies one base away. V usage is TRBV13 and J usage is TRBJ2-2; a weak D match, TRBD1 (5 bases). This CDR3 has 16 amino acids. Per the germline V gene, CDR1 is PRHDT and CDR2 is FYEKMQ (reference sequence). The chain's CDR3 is CASRLGRVMVTGELFF. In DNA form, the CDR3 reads TGTGCCAGCCGCTTAGGCAGGGTGATGGTCACCGGGGAGCTGTTTTTT.

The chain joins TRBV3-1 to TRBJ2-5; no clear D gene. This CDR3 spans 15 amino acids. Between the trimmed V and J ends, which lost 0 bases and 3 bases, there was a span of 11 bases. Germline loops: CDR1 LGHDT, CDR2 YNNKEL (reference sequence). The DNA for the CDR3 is TGTGCCAGCAGCCAAGAGCCCGGGCCGGAAGAGACCCAGTACTTC. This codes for CASSQEPGPEETQYF.

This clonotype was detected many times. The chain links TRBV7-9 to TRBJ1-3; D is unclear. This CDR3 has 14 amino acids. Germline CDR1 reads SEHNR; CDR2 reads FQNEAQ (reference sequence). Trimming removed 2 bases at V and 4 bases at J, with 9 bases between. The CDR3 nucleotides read TGTGCCAGCAGCTTACAGTCTGTCGGAAACACCATATATTTT. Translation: CASSLQSVGNTIYF.

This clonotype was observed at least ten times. The DNA of the CDR3 is TGTGCCAGCTCATCCAGCCAAGCCTACGAGCAGTACTTC. This codes for CASSSSQAYEQYF. V is TRBV18 and J is TRBJ2-7; the D is unclear. Trimming stripped 5 bases from V and 2 bases from J, with 10 bases between. This CDR3 contains 13 residues. Germline assignment: CDR1 KGHSH and CDR2 LQKENI.

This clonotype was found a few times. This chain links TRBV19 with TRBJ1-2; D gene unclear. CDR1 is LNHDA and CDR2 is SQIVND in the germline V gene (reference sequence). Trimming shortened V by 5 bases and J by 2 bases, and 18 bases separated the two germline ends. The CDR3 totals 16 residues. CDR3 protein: CASSPRAGLGNYGYTF. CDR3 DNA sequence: TGTGCCAGTAGTCCCAGAGCGGGTCTGGGAAACTATGGCTACACCTTC.

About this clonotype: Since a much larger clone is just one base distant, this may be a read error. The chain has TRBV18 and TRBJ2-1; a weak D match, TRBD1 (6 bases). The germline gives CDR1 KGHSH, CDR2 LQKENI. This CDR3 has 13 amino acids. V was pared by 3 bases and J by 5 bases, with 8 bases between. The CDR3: CASSPDSDNEQFF. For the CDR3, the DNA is TGTGCCAGCTCACCGGACAGTGACAATGAGCAGTTCTTC.

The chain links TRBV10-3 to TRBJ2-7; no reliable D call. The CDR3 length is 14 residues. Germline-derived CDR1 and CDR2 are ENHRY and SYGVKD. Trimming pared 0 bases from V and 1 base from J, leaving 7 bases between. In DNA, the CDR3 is TGTGCCATCAGTGAGTCTGCCCCTTCCTACGAGCAGTACTTC. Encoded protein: CAISESAPSYEQYF.

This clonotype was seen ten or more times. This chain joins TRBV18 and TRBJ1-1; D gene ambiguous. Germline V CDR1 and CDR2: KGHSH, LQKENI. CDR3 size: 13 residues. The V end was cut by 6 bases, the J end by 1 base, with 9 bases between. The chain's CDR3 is CASSSTANTEAFF. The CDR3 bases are TGTGCCAGCTCCTCTACTGCGAACACTGAAGCTTTCTTT. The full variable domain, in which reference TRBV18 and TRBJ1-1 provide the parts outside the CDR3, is NAGVMQNPRHLVRRRGQEARLRCSPMKGHSHVYWYRQLPEEGLKFMVYLQKENIIDESGMPKERFSAEFPKEGPSILRIQQVVRGDSAAYFCASSSTANTEAFFGQGTRLTVV.

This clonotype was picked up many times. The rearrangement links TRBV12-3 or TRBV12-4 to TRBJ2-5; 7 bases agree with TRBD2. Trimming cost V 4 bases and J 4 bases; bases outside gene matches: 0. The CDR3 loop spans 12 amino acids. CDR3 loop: CASSSGGETQYF. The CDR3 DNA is TGTGCCAGCAGTTCGGGGGGAGAGACCCAGTACTTC.

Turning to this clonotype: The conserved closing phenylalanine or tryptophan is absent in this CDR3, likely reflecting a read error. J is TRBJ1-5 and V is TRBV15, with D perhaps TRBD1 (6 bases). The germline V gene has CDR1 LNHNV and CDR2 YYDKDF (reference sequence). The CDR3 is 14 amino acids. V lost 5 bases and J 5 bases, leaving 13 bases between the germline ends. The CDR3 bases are TGTGCCACCAGCGAAAGGGCAGGGGATCAGCCCCAGCATCTT. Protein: CATSERAGDQPQHL.

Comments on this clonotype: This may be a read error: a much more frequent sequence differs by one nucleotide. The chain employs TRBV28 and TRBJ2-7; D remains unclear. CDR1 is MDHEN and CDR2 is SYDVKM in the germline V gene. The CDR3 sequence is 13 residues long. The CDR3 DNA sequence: TGTGCCAGCAGTTTACCCCCACTTGATGAGCGGTACTTC. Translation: CASSLPPLDERYF.

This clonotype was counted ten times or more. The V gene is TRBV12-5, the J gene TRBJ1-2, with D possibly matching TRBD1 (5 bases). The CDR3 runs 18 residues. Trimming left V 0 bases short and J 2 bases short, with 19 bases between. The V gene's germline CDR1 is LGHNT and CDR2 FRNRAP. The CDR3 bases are TGTGCTAGTGGTTTGGTACTTCCTTTACAGGCCTCAAACTATGGCTACACCTTC. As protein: CASGLVLPLQASNYGYTF.

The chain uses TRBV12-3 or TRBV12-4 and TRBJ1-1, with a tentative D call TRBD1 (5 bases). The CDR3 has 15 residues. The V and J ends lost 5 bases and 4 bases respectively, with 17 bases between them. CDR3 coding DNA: TGTGCCAGCAGTCCAAGAGGGGACCGGAGCACTGAAGCTTTCTTT. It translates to CASSPRGDRSTEAFF.

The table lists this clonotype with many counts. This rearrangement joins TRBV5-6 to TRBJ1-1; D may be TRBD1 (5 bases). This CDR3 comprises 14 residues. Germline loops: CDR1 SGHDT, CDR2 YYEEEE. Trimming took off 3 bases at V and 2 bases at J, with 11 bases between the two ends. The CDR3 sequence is CASSYGHPNTEAFF. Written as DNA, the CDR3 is TGTGCCAGCAGCTATGGACACCCCAACACTGAAGCTTTCTTT.

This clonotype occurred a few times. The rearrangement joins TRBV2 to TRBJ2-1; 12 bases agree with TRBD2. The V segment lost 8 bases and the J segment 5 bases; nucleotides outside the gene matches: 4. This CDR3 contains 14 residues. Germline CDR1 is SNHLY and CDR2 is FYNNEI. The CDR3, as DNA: TGTGCCAGCGTTACTAGCGGGGGGAACAATGAGCAGTTCTTC. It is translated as CASVTSGGNNEQFF. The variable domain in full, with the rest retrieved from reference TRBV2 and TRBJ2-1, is EPEVTQTPSHQVTQMGQEVILRCVPISNHLYFYWYRQILGQKVEFLVSFYNNEISEKSEIFDDQFSVERPDGSNFTLKIRSTKLEDSAMYFCASVTSGGNNEQFFGPGTRLTVL.

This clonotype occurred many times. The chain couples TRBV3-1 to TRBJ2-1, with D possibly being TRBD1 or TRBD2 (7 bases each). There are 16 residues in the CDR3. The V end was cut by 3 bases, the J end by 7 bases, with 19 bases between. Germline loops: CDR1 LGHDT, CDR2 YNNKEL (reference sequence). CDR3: CASSHTGARGLNEQFF. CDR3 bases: TGTGCCAGCAGCCATACAGGGGCGCGGGGGTTAAATGAGCAGTTCTTC.

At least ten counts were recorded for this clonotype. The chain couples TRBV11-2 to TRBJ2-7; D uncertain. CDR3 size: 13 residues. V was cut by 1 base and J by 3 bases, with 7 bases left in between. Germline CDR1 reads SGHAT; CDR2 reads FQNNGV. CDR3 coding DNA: TGTGCCAGCAGCTTAGTCAATTTCTACGAGCAGTACTTC. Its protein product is CASSLVNFYEQYF.

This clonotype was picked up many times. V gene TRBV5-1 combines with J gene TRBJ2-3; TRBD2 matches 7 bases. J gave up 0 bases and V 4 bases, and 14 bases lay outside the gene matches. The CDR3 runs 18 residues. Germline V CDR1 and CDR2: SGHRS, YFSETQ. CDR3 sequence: CASSLNRERGTSTDTQYF. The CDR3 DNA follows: TGCGCCAGCAGCCTGAACAGAGAGCGGGGTACTAGCACAGATACGCAGTATTTT.

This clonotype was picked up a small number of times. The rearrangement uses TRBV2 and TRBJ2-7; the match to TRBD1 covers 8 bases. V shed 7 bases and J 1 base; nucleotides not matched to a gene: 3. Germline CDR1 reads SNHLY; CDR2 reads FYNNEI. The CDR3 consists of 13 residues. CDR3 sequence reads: CASTRTGSYEQYF. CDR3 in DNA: TGTGCCAGCACCCGGACAGGGTCCTACGAGCAGTACTTC.

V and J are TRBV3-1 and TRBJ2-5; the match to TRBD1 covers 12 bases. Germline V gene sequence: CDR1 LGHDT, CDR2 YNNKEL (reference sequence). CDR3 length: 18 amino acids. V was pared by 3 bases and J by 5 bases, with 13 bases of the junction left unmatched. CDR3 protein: CASSHIPPGQGARETQYF. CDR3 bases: TGTGCCAGCAGCCACATTCCCCCGGGACAGGGGGCGAGGGAGACCCAGTACTTC.

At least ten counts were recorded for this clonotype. CDR3 coding DNA: TGTGCCAGCAGTATCACTGGGCGGGACTCCTACAATGAGCAGTTCTTC. As protein: CASSITGRDSYNEQFF. The chain has TRBV6-1 and TRBJ2-1; possibly TRBD2 for D (6 bases). The V end lost 5 bases, the J end lost 0 bases, and 14 bases lay between the germline ends. Germline-derived CDR1 and CDR2 are MNHNS and SASEGT. The CDR3 has 16 amino acids.